The 19 T cell receptor beta chains below all came from one sample that was sequenced in a study of PD-1 blockade in classical Hodgkin lymphoma. Here immunoSEQ multiplex PCR was the method, and the copy in TCRdb shows in-frame clones only, minus some. The sample gives about 8,200 clones, just over 85% of which show up once; roughly a fifth is in the top ten. Autologous stem cell transplantation was followed by relapse in every patient, and brentuximab vedotin exposure varied. The authors enriched CD8+ T cells from thawed PBMCs via magnetic negative selection. Sequenced material: CD8+ T cells from blood, taken at baseline. The receptors here all came from a human donor with classical Hodgkin lymphoma.

The chain combines TRBV19 with TRBJ2-4, with D unclear. In germline, CDR1 is LNHDA, CDR2 SQIVND (reference sequence). The V gene lost 0 bases and the J gene lost 6 bases, with 9 bases spanning the gap. CDR3 size: 14 residues. The CDR3 nucleotides read TGTGCCAGTAGTATAGACCCGGGTCTAAACATTCAGTACTTC. It yields the protein CASSIDPGLNIQYF.

DNA for the CDR3: TGTGCCAGCAGCCGGTTTAGTTCCTACAATGAGCAGTTCTTC. Translated, it gives CASSRFSSYNEQFF. The chain combines TRBV14 with TRBJ2-1, with D uncertain. The CDR3 consists of 14 residues. The germline V and J ends were trimmed by 4 bases and 1 base, with 8 bases remaining between them. The germline gives CDR1 SGHDN, CDR2 FVKESK. The full variable domain, in which reference TRBV14 and TRBJ2-1 provide the parts outside the CDR3, is EAGVTQFPSHSVIEKGQTVTLRCDPISGHDNLYWYRRVMGKEIKFLLHFVKESKQDESGMPNNRFLAERTGGTYSTLKVQPAELEDSGVYFCASSRFSSYNEQFFGPGTRLTVL.

The chain recombines TRBV19 with TRBJ2-1; no clear D. The CDR3 sequence is 14 residues long. Germline lookup yields CDR1 LNHDA and CDR2 SQIVND (reference sequence). The germline V and J ends were trimmed by 5 bases and 0 bases, with 8 bases remaining between them. The CDR3 protein is CASSGTSSYNEQFF. In DNA, the CDR3 is TGTGCCAGTAGTGGCACCAGCTCCTACAATGAGCAGTTCTTC. Drawing the rest from reference TRBV19 and TRBJ2-1, the complete variable domain is DGGITQSPKYLFRKEGQNVTLSCEQNLNHDAMYWYRQDPGQGLRLIYYSQIVNDFQKGDIAEGYSVSREKKESFPLTVTSAQKNPTAFYLCASSGTSSYNEQFFGPGTRLTVL.

The table lists this clone with a count of one. This chain links TRBV11-2 with TRBJ2-7; D uncertain. The CDR3 spans 13 residues. Between the trimmed V and J ends, which lost 4 bases and 1 base, there was a span of 8 bases. The germline CDR1 and CDR2 sequences are SGHAT and FQNNGV. The CDR3 protein is CASSWGASYEQYF. The DNA of the CDR3 is TGTGCCAGCAGCTGGGGTGCATCCTACGAGCAGTACTTC.

The V and J genes are TRBV7-9 and TRBJ2-3, with 7 bases that match TRBD1. Germline V CDR1 and CDR2: SEHNR, FQNEAQ (reference sequence). The V gene end was trimmed by 3 bases and the J gene end by 2 bases; junction bases not matched to a gene: 2. The CDR3 is 14 amino acids. The CDR3, as DNA: TGTGCCAGCAGCTTGACAGGGCCCACAGATACGCAGTATTTT. Protein sequence: CASSLTGPTDTQYF.

This clone was counted a few times. The chain links TRBV9 to TRBJ1-1; D call uncertain. The CDR3 is 14 residues long. Germline CDR1 reads SGDLS; CDR2 reads YYNGEE. Deletions cut 0 bases from V and 3 bases from J, with 9 bases between. CDR3 bases: TGTGCCAGCAGCGTAGTAGTCAGGTACACTGAAGCTTTCTTT. It encodes CASSVVVRYTEAFF. The full variable domain, rest sourced from reference TRBV9 and TRBJ1-1, is DSGVTQTPKHLITATGQRVTLRCSPRSGDLSVYWYQQSLDQGLQFLIQYYNGEERAKGNILERFSAQQFPDLHSELNLSSLELGDSALYFCASSVVVRYTEAFFGQGTRLTVV.

The chain is built from TRBV19 and TRBJ1-6; D ambiguous. V lost 9 bases and J 0 bases, leaving 12 bases between the germline ends. Per germline, CDR1 LNHDA and CDR2 SQIVND (reference sequence). CDR3 size: 15 residues. Here the CDR3 DNA reads TGTGCCAGCACGGATTCCAACTCCTATAATTCACCCCTCCACTTT. Its translation: CASTDSNSYNSPLHF.

This clone was recorded a few times. This chain links TRBV7-2 with TRBJ2-1; 10 bases are a match to TRBD2. This CDR3 is 16 amino acids long. Per germline, CDR1 SGHTA and CDR2 FQGNSA. J lost 3 bases, V lost 3 bases, and 5 bases had no gene match. DNA for the CDR3: TGTGCCAGCAGCTTCCCCGGGACTAGCGTCTACAATGAGCAGTTCTTC. It yields the protein CASSFPGTSVYNEQFF. The full variable domain, rest sourced from reference TRBV7-2 and TRBJ2-1, is GAGVSQSPSNKVTEKGKDVELRCDPISGHTALYWYRQSLGQGLEFLIYFQGNSAPDKSGLPSDRFSAERTGGSVSTLTIQRTQQEDSAVYLCASSFPGTSVYNEQFFGPGTRLTVL.

The V call is TRBV27, the J call TRBJ2-7; 7 bases agree with TRBD2. CDR3 length: 16 residues. In germline, CDR1 is MNHEY, CDR2 SMNVEV (reference sequence). After removal of 2 bases from V and 0 bases from J, the junction contained 7 bases not matched to a gene. The CDR3 DNA reads TGTGCCAGCAGTTTACGGGGAGCGGGAAGCTCCTACGAGCAGTACTTC. It yields the protein CASSLRGAGSSYEQYF.

The chain joins TRBV7-8 to TRBJ2-7; D possibly matches TRBD1 or TRBD2 (5 bases each). V was pared by 5 bases and J by 0 bases, with 11 bases between. CDR1 is SGHVS and CDR2 is FQNEAQ in the germline V gene. The CDR3 totals 14 residues. The CDR3 nucleotides read TGTGCCAGCAGCGCCCGGGGCAGCTCCTACGAGCAGTACTTC. This codes for CASSARGSSYEQYF.

This clone was observed once. The V and J genes are TRBV27 and TRBJ2-7; D call uncertain. Trimming shortened V by 7 bases and J by 4 bases, and 14 bases separated the two germline ends. CDR3 length: 13 amino acids. Germline V gene data show CDR1 as MNHEY and CDR2 as SMNVEV (reference sequence). DNA for the CDR3: TGTGCCAGCACCGGGCCTTCCCCATACGAGCAGTACTTC. Encoded protein: CASTGPSPYEQYF.

The chain has TRBV5-6 and TRBJ1-3, with D possibly matching TRBD1 (5 bases). Trimming took off 2 bases at V and 0 bases at J, with 12 bases between the two ends. The CDR3 has 16 residues. Germline V gene data show CDR1 as SGHDT and CDR2 as YYEEEE. This CDR3 reads CASSFRDLGSGNTIYF. CDR3 nucleotide sequence: TGTGCCAGCAGCTTCCGGGACCTTGGCTCTGGAAACACCATATATTTT.

This rearrangement joins TRBV9 to TRBJ1-2; D possibly corresponds to TRBD1 (5 bases). CDR3 size: 12 residues. The germline V gene encodes CDR1 SGDLS and CDR2 YYNGEE. Trimming left V 5 bases short and J 4 bases short, with 9 bases between. The CDR3 coding sequence is TGTGCCAGCAGGGGTGACAGCTATGGCTACACCTTC. It encodes CASRGDSYGYTF.

V and J are TRBV9 and TRBJ2-7; TRBD2 matches at 10 bases. This CDR3 has 14 residues. The V gene's germline CDR1 is SGDLS and CDR2 YYNGEE. The V gene end was trimmed by 0 bases and the J gene end by 3 bases; junction bases not matched to a gene: 0. CDR3 bases: TGTGCCAGCAGCGTAGCTAGCGGGAGCTACGAGCAGTACTTC. It yields the protein CASSVASGSYEQYF.

The V gene is TRBV11-2, the J gene TRBJ2-3, with D maybe TRBD2 (5 bases). The CDR3 runs 14 residues. Trimming shortened V by 5 bases and J by 2 bases, and 11 bases separated the two germline ends. The germline gives CDR1 SGHAT, CDR2 FQNNGV. The CDR3 region has the DNA TGTGCCAGCAGCCCTCGGACTGCCACAGATACGCAGTATTTT. It translates to CASSPRTATDTQYF.

The rearrangement uses TRBV2 and TRBJ2-5; the D gene is possibly TRBD2 (5 bases). The CDR3 sequence is 15 residues long. Germline lookup yields CDR1 SNHLY and CDR2 FYNNEI. V dropped 1 base and J dropped 0 bases, with 9 bases sitting between them. The CDR3, as DNA: TGTGCCAGCAGTGAAGGTCTCGGGGACCAAGAGACCCAGTACTTC. Translation gives CASSEGLGDQETQYF.

The V gene is TRBV29-1, the J gene TRBJ2-1; 12 nucleotides match TRBD2. CDR1 and CDR2 (germline): SQVTM, ANQGSEA. V trimming: 1 base; J trimming: 4 bases; junction bases outside the gene matches: 5. This CDR3 is 16 amino acids long. Written as DNA, the CDR3 is TGCAGCGTTGAAGGGGTCGGACTAGCGGGGTACAATGAGCAGTTCTTC. Translated, it gives CSVEGVGLAGYNEQFF.

V usage is TRBV7-9 and J usage is TRBJ1-4, with a tentative D call TRBD1 (6 bases). Looked up from germline, CDR1 is SEHNR and CDR2 is FQNEAQ (reference sequence). The CDR3 runs 16 residues. V lost 3 bases and J lost 0, with 11 bases in between. CDR3 region: CASSFNRVATNEKLFF. For the CDR3, the DNA is TGTGCCAGCAGCTTCAACAGGGTTGCAACTAATGAAAAACTGTTTTTT.

This chain links TRBV4-1 with TRBJ2-1; 8 nucleotides agree with TRBD1. Germline CDR1 and CDR2: MGHRA and YSYEKL. Trimming at V came to 3 bases and at J to 5 bases, leaving 9 bases not matched to a gene. This CDR3 region has 16 residues. The CDR3 bases are TGCGCCAGCAGCCAGATACCGGGACAGGAGAACAATGAGCAGTTCTTC. This encodes CASSQIPGQENNEQFF.